This T cell receptor beta chain was identified in a study of response to subunit inactivated influenza vaccine. Study-wide results and limits: The study's authors posited that every seasonal influenza vaccination enlists few new T cells.

Germline V gene lookup returns CDR1 SGHTA and CDR2 FQGNSA. The ends lost 7 bases at V and 6 bases at J; junction bases unmatched: 10. CDR3 length: 14 residues. This clonotype has at least ten counts. No antigen is known for it. TCRdb itself ran the RT-PCR reads through MiXCR, one entry per CDR3 protein. The sample has approximately 730,000 distinct CDR3 sequences, about 14% seen once. The source was PBMCs from blood, collected 14 days before vaccination. The chain recombines TRBV7-2 with TRBJ2-7, with 9 bases fitting TRBD1. The clonotype originates from a man aged 50-59 years who received an inactivated influenza vaccine. CDR3 DNA sequence: TGTGCCAGCAACTCACAGGGGGCAACGACCGAGCAGTACTTC. Translating it yields CASNSQGATTEQYF.